These 31 T cell receptor beta chains came from one sample sequenced in a study of OX40 agonist ivuxolimab in advanced cancers. Method: immunoSEQ multiplex PCR; TCRdb's copy keeps in-frame clones and lacks some. The table lists over 35,000 clones, roughly nine tenths of them singletons. The sample consisted of CD4+ or CD8+ T cells sorted from blood, taken in a trial of the OX40 agonist ivuxolimab. These receptors came from an adult with an advanced solid tumor such as melanoma, head and neck, liver or kidney cancer.

The rearrangement uses TRBV27 and TRBJ1-2; the D is unclear. Trimming removed 1 base at V and 3 bases at J, with 12 bases between. The CDR3 has 15 amino acids. Germline lookup yields CDR1 MNHEY and CDR2 SMNVEV (reference sequence). In DNA, the CDR3 is TGTGCCAGCAGTTTATTTTTGGGAGGACACTATGGCTACACCTTC. Translation gives CASSLFLGGHYGYTF.

This chain connects TRBV13 to TRBJ2-2; D gene ambiguous. Germline-derived CDR1 and CDR2 are PRHDT and FYEKMQ (reference sequence). V lost 2 bases and J lost 1, with 2 bases in between. The CDR3 length is 13 residues. CDR3: CASSLRNTGELFF. The DNA for the CDR3 is TGTGCCAGCAGCTTAAGGAACACCGGGGAGCTGTTTTTT.

V usage is TRBV4-1 and J usage is TRBJ2-7; D call uncertain. V was clipped by 0 bases and J by 5 bases, with 11 bases between them. Germline CDR1 reads MGHRA; CDR2 reads YSYEKL. This CDR3 is 14 amino acids long. Written as DNA, the CDR3 is TGCGCCAGCAGCCAAGATAGTAGGGCCCACGAGCAGTACTTC. Amino acids: CASSQDSRAHEQYF.

This chain connects TRBV2 to TRBJ1-3; D is unresolved. Germline loops: CDR1 SNHLY, CDR2 FYNNEI. The CDR3 sequence is 18 residues long. Trimming shortened V by 1 base and J by 0 bases, and 16 bases separated the two germline ends. CDR3 DNA: TGTGCCAGCAGTGAAGGCCCCTCACCGATTAGCTCTGGAAACACCATATATTTT. Translation gives CASSEGPSPISSGNTIYF.

The chain employs TRBV28 and TRBJ2-5; D unclear. Trimming took off 0 bases at V and 3 bases at J, with 8 bases between the two ends. This CDR3 comprises 14 residues. Germline V CDR1 and CDR2: MDHEN, SYDVKM. In DNA, the CDR3 is TGTGCCAGCAGTTTATGGGGTAGTGAAGAGACCCAGTACTTC. This codes for CASSLWGSEETQYF.

The rearrangement links TRBV19 to TRBJ2-3; D remains unclear. V lost 4 bases, J lost 2 bases, and 22 bases lay in between. Germline CDR1 LNHDA, CDR2 SQIVND (reference sequence). CDR3 length: 18 amino acids. CDR3 nucleotides: TGTGCCAGTAGTAGTCCGGATCCGAAAATTTTATACACAGATACGCAGTATTTT. Protein sequence: CASSSPDPKILYTDTQYF.

J is TRBJ1-2 and V is TRBV4-1; D is unclear. Germline loops: CDR1 MGHRA, CDR2 YSYEKL. The CDR3 spans 15 residues. V lost 2 bases and J 4 bases, leaving 14 bases between the germline ends. The chain's CDR3 is CASSQPVMDFYGYTF. The CDR3 bases are TGCGCCAGCAGCCAACCCGTAATGGACTTCTATGGCTACACCTTC.

The rearrangement uses TRBV5-4 and TRBJ2-7; 7 bases are shared with TRBD1. The J segment lost 7 bases and the V segment lost 9 bases, leaving 7 bases of the junction unmatched. CDR1 is SGHNT, CDR2 YYREEE, per germline (reference sequence). CDR3 length: 11 residues. The CDR3 loop is CAISRQGEQYF. The CDR3 DNA is TGTGCCATTTCCCGACAGGGTGAGCAGTACTTC.

The chain employs TRBV9 and TRBJ2-5; 7 nucleotides match TRBD1. The junction had 14 bases not matched to a gene; V was cut back by 3 bases and J by 0 bases. Germline V lookup: CDR1 SGDLS, CDR2 YYNGEE. CDR3 length equals 18 residues. CDR3 sequence: CASSDGTEEMSYQETQYF. The DNA for the CDR3 is TGTGCCAGCAGCGACGGGACAGAGGAGATGTCGTACCAAGAGACCCAGTACTTC.

This chain connects TRBV19 to TRBJ2-1; no clear D gene. The germline V gene encodes CDR1 LNHDA and CDR2 SQIVND (reference sequence). This CDR3 has 15 amino acids. The germline V and J ends were trimmed by 8 bases and 4 bases, with 18 bases remaining between them. In nucleotides, the CDR3 is TGTGCCAGTGGGATAACCCATCAATCGTACAATGAGCAGTTCTTC. Translating gives CASGITHQSYNEQFF.

V is TRBV28 and J is TRBJ2-6; 8 nucleotides match TRBD2. Germline V CDR1 and CDR2: MDHEN, SYDVKM. The V and J ends lost 2 bases and 0 bases, in that order; junction bases with no gene match: 6. The CDR3 totals 18 residues. Here the CDR3 reads CASSLGRGVLSGANVLTF. For the CDR3, the DNA is TGTGCCAGCAGTTTAGGGCGGGGGGTGCTCTCTGGGGCCAACGTCCTGACTTTC.

This chain connects TRBV6-1 to TRBJ2-1; D is possibly TRBD2 (6 bases). CDR3 length equals 14 residues. Germline V gene sequence: CDR1 MNHNS, CDR2 SASEGT. The V end was cut by 4 bases, the J end by 7 bases, with 14 bases between. The CDR3, as DNA: TGTGCCAGCAGTGGAGGCGGGGCCAGTAATGAGCAGTTCTTC. As protein: CASSGGGASNEQFF.

V gene TRBV4-1 combines with J gene TRBJ1-1; D might be TRBD1 (5 bases). The CDR3 sequence is 14 residues long. Germline V CDR1 and CDR2: MGHRA, YSYEKL. Trimming removed 3 bases from V and 1 base from J, with 9 bases in between. This chain's CDR3 is CASSHAGSNTEAFF. The CDR3 nucleotides are TGCGCCAGCAGCCATGCAGGGTCGAACACTGAAGCTTTCTTT.

V gene TRBV6-6 combines with J gene TRBJ1-1; D ambiguous. V lost 8 bases to trimming and J lost 1 base, with 20 bases between them. Looked up from germline, CDR1 is MNHNY and CDR2 is SVGAGI (reference sequence). CDR3 length equals 16 residues. The CDR3 nucleotides read TGTGCCAGCCCAGCCTCCGTCGAGGGCAGGAACACTGAAGCTTTCTTT. The encoded protein is CASPASVEGRNTEAFF.

V is TRBV5-1 and J is TRBJ2-7, with D possibly being TRBD1 or TRBD2 (5 bases each). The V gene lost 7 bases and the J gene lost 3 bases, with 11 bases spanning the gap. The CDR3 covers 12 residues. Germline V gene data show CDR1 as SGHRS and CDR2 as YFSETQ. This CDR3 is CASGTADYEQYF. The CDR3 nucleotides read TGCGCCAGCGGGACGGCGGACTACGAGCAGTACTTC.

This rearrangement joins TRBV6-5 to TRBJ2-4; maybe TRBD1 (5 bases). The CDR3 has 15 residues. Germline V gene data show CDR1 as MNHEY and CDR2 as SVGAGI. V lost 8 bases, J lost 0 bases, and 14 bases lay in between. The CDR3 DNA reads TGTGCCAGCTCTAGACAGCCGATAGCCAAAAACATTCAGTACTTC. This translates into CASSRQPIAKNIQYF.

The genes are TRBV9 and TRBJ1-5; no firm D call. Trimming took 6 bases from V and 3 from J, leaving 13 bases between them. The CDR3 runs 14 residues. Germline V gene lookup returns CDR1 SGDLS and CDR2 YYNGEE. This CDR3 reads CASNSDGDNQPQHF. The CDR3 DNA is TGTGCCAGCAACTCTGACGGGGACAATCAGCCCCAGCATTTT.

The rearrangement links TRBV9 to TRBJ2-1, with TRBD2 identical over 11 bases. After removal of 4 bases from V and 6 bases from J, the junction contained 6 bases not matched to a gene. CDR3 size: 15 residues. Germline assignment: CDR1 SGDLS and CDR2 YYNGEE. CDR3 bases: TGTGCCAGCAGCCTTAGCGGGGGGGCTATCAATGAGCAGTTCTTC. Encoded protein: CASSLSGGAINEQFF.

This clone was seen just once. The genes are TRBV5-8 and TRBJ2-2; D is possibly TRBD1 (5 bases). The germline gives CDR1 SGHTS, CDR2 YDEGEE. This CDR3 has 13 amino acids. Trimming shortened V by 3 bases and J by 7 bases, and 10 bases separated the two germline ends. This chain's CDR3 is CASSSVGLGELFF. The CDR3 coding sequence is TGTGCCAGCAGCTCCGTGGGGCTCGGGGAGCTGTTTTTT. Variable domain in full (rest from reference TRBV5-8 and TRBJ2-2): EAGVTQSPTHLIKTRGQQATLRCSPISGHTSVYWYQQALGLGLQFLLWYDEGEERNRGNFPPRFSGRQFPNYSSELNVNALELEDSALYLCASSSVGLGELFFGEGSRLTVL.

V gene TRBV10-3 combines with J gene TRBJ2-1; the D gene is possibly TRBD1 (6 bases). The germline gives CDR1 ENHRY, CDR2 SYGVKD. Trimming took 4 bases from V and 6 from J, leaving 10 bases between them. The CDR3 sequence is 13 residues long. The CDR3: CAISVVQGNEQFF. The DNA of the CDR3 is TGTGCCATCAGTGTAGTACAGGGCAATGAGCAGTTCTTC.

The chain employs TRBV15 and TRBJ2-6, with TRBD1 identical over 9 bases. The CDR3 has 19 amino acids. The junction had 9 bases not matched to a gene; V was cut back by 3 bases and J by 0 bases. The V gene's germline CDR1 is LNHNV and CDR2 YYDKDF (reference sequence). The CDR3 reads CATSSEPGTGSSGANVLTF. In nucleotides, the CDR3 is TGTGCCACCAGCAGCGAGCCCGGGACAGGGAGCTCTGGGGCCAACGTCCTGACTTTC.

This clone has a handful of counts. The chain combines TRBV11-2 with TRBJ1-1; TRBD1 matches at 8 bases. Germline trimming cut 5 bases from V and 5 bases from J; bases unmatched to any gene: 4. The germline V gene has CDR1 SGHAT and CDR2 FQNNGV. The CDR3 runs 13 residues. The CDR3 is CASSGQGRTEAFF. The DNA of the CDR3 is TGTGCCAGCAGCGGACAGGGTAGAACTGAAGCTTTCTTT.

V and J are TRBV7-9 and TRBJ1-5; no clear D. Germline V CDR1 and CDR2: SEHNR, FQNEAQ (reference sequence). There are 15 residues in the CDR3. The V end lost 5 bases, the J end lost 0 bases, and 11 bases lay between the germline ends. CDR3 sequence: CASSAGRDSNQPQHF. The CDR3 DNA follows: TGTGCCAGCAGCGCCGGACGGGATAGCAATCAGCCCCAGCATTTT. Using reference TRBV7-9 and TRBJ1-5 for the parts outside the CDR3, the full variable domain is DTGVSQNPRHKITKRGQNVTFRCDPISEHNRLYWYRQTLGQGPEFLTYFQNEAQLEKSRLLSDRFSAERPKGSFSTLEIQRTEQGDSAMYLCASSAGRDSNQPQHFGDGTRLSIL.

This sequence joins TRBV7-9 and TRBJ2-7, with TRBD1 matching over 8 bases. CDR3 length equals 13 residues. The V gene end was trimmed by 7 bases and the J gene end by 3 bases; junction bases not matched to a gene: 5. CDR1 is SEHNR and CDR2 is FQNEAQ in the germline V gene (reference sequence). In DNA form, the CDR3 reads TGTGCCAGCACCGACGACAGGGGCTACGAGCAGTACTTC. It specifies CASTDDRGYEQYF.

V gene TRBV4-1 combines with J gene TRBJ1-5, with TRBD1 as a possible D gene (6 bases). The CDR3 is 14 residues long. The germline V gene encodes CDR1 MGHRA and CDR2 YSYEKL. Trimming left V 3 bases short and J 5 bases short, with 11 bases between. CDR3 in DNA: TGCGCCAGCAGCCACCTACAGGGAGATCAGCCCCAGCATTTT. Amino acid sequence: CASSHLQGDQPQHF.

The rearrangement uses TRBV7-9 and TRBJ1-3; TRBD1 matches at 10 bases. After removal of 1 base from V and 0 bases from J, the junction contained 6 bases not matched to a gene. From germline, CDR1 is SEHNR and CDR2 FQNEAQ (reference sequence). This CDR3 region has 18 residues. Written as DNA, the CDR3 is TGTGCCAGCAGCTTAGGTGCGACAGGGGGCAGCTCTGGAAACACCATATATTTT. This encodes CASSLGATGGSSGNTIYF.

A single count supports this clone. The rearrangement links TRBV9 to TRBJ2-7; D unresolved. The germline V gene encodes CDR1 SGDLS and CDR2 YYNGEE. The germline V and J ends were trimmed by 4 bases and 6 bases, with 14 bases remaining between them. CDR3 length: 13 residues. The CDR3 sequence is CASSRRLEVEQYF. The CDR3 nucleotides are TGTGCCAGCAGCCGCCGACTGGAAGTCGAGCAGTACTTC.

This chain links TRBV9 with TRBJ1-1; D unresolved. Germline V gene data show CDR1 as SGDLS and CDR2 as YYNGEE. With 3 bases removed from V and 0 bases from J, the gap between germline ends came to 15 bases. The CDR3 totals 16 residues. Here the CDR3 DNA reads TGTGCCAGCAGCGCAGAGCCGGGCTGGGTGAACACTGAAGCTTTCTTT. This gives the protein CASSAEPGWVNTEAFF.

The chain employs TRBV9 and TRBJ2-2; D remains ambiguous. Germline assignment: CDR1 SGDLS and CDR2 YYNGEE. This CDR3 contains 13 residues. Trimming pared 4 bases from V and 4 bases from J, leaving 8 bases between. This CDR3 is CASSPSFTGELFF. The CDR3 DNA reads as TGTGCCAGCAGCCCCTCGTTCACCGGGGAGCTGTTTTTT.

This chain connects TRBV5-4 to TRBJ2-7; tentatively, D is TRBD2 (5 bases). The CDR3 consists of 13 residues. In germline, CDR1 is SGHNT, CDR2 YYREEE (reference sequence). V lost 2 bases and J 6 bases, leaving 12 bases between the germline ends. CDR3 region: CASSFIAGGEQYF. As DNA, the CDR3 is TGTGCCAGCAGCTTTATAGCCGGAGGCGAGCAGTACTTC.

The chain links TRBV28 to TRBJ2-3; 10 nucleotides match TRBD2. Germline V lookup: CDR1 MDHEN, CDR2 SYDVKM. This CDR3 contains 15 residues. J was trimmed by 0 bases and V by 5 bases; bases with no gene match: 2. CDR3 in amino acids: CASSRSGGSTDTQYF. The CDR3 nucleotides read TGTGCCAGCAGTCGTAGCGGGGGGAGCACAGATACGCAGTATTTT.